These 21 T cell receptor beta chains came from one sample sequenced in a study of T cells after somatic rescue of genetic block. Assay: immunoSEQ multiplex PCR; the TCRdb copy retains only in-frame clones and omits some. Of approximately 8,000 clones in the sample, 80% were seen once. Material for sequencing was peripheral blood mononuclear cells (PBMCs). The source of these receptors is a boy younger than 18.

The chain is built from TRBV5-4 and TRBJ2-1; unclear D gene. CDR3 length: 12 residues. V shed 5 bases and J shed 7 bases, with 10 bases lying between them. CDR1 SGHNT and CDR2 YYREEE come from the germline V gene (reference sequence). For the CDR3, the DNA is TGTGCCAGCAGACTGGACCGAAATGAGCAGTTCTTC. It specifies CASRLDRNEQFF.

This chain uses TRBV2 with TRBJ1-4, with D unresolved. Trimming took 7 bases from V and 3 from J, leaving 12 bases between them. Germline V lookup: CDR1 SNHLY, CDR2 FYNNEI. The CDR3 sequence is 14 residues long. CDR3 residues: CASTPGQPNEKLFF. The CDR3 DNA sequence: TGTGCCAGCACCCCGGGCCAACCTAATGAAAAACTGTTTTTT.

CDR3: CASSAEGGIKSSYNEQFF. The CDR3 coding sequence is TGTGCCAGCAGCGCGGAGGGGGGGATAAAGAGCTCCTACAATGAGCAGTTCTTC. The chain has TRBV5-6 and TRBJ2-1; maybe TRBD2 (7 bases). The germline V gene has CDR1 SGHDT and CDR2 YYEEEE. CDR3 length: 18 amino acids. Trimming stripped 4 bases from V and 0 bases from J, with 20 bases between. Full variable domain (outside the CDR3, taken from reference TRBV5-6 and TRBJ2-1): DAGVTQSPTHLIKTRGQQVTLRCSPKSGHDTVSWYQQALGQGPQFIFQYYEEEERQRGNFPDRFSGHQFPNYSSELNVNALLLGDSALYLCASSAEGGIKSSYNEQFFGPGTRLTVL.

This clone was counted a single time. The chain joins TRBV5-1 to TRBJ1-1, with D possibly being TRBD1 (5 bases). The CDR3 is 15 amino acids. Germline V gives CDR1 SGHRS, CDR2 YFSETQ. Between the trimmed V and J ends, which lost 1 base and 0 bases, there was a span of 10 bases. The CDR3 is CASSLWGGLNTEAFF. In DNA form, the CDR3 reads TGCGCCAGCAGCTTGTGGGGGGGATTGAACACTGAAGCTTTCTTT. The whole variable domain, remainder taken from reference TRBV5-1 and TRBJ1-1, is KAGVTQTPRYLIKTRGQQVTLSCSPISGHRSVSWYQQTPGQGLQFLFEYFSETQRNKGNFPGRFSGRQFSNSRSEMNVSTLELGDSALYLCASSLWGGLNTEAFFGQGTRLTVV.

The chain carries TRBV11-2 and TRBJ1-1, with D possibly being TRBD1 (5 bases). V lost 3 bases and J lost 1, with 9 bases in between. CDR3 size: 14 residues. CDR1 SGHAT and CDR2 FQNNGV come from the germline V gene. The CDR3, as DNA: TGTGCCAGCAGCTTCGAAAGGGGGAACACTGAAGCTTTCTTT. This sequence encodes CASSFERGNTEAFF.

The V and J genes are TRBV6-5 and TRBJ2-7; TRBD2 matches 10 bases. Per the germline V gene, CDR1 is MNHEY and CDR2 is SVGAGI. The CDR3 is 14 residues long. V was clipped by 7 bases and J by 6 bases; unmatched bases: 9. Here the CDR3 DNA reads TGTGCCAGCACCGCAAGCGGGGGGGCGCGCGAGCAGTACTTC. Translated, it gives CASTASGGAREQYF.

The chain combines TRBV12-1 with TRBJ1-1. TRBV12-1 is designated a pseudogene. The CDR3 extends over 15 amino acids. The CDR3 spells CASSFGSGGSNQAFF. The CDR3 region has the DNA TGTGCCAGCAGCTTTGGGTCCGGGGGCTCCAATCAAGCTTTCTTT.

The chain links TRBV19 to TRBJ1-4; 7 bases align to TRBD1. Per the germline V gene, CDR1 is LNHDA and CDR2 is SQIVND (reference sequence). The CDR3 runs to 14 residues. The J segment lost 5 bases and the V segment lost 6 bases, leaving 6 bases of the junction unmatched. This CDR3 is CASRPGQPNEKLFF. DNA of the CDR3: TGTGCCAGTAGGCCGGGACAGCCAAATGAAAAACTGTTTTTT.

This chain links TRBV29-1 with TRBJ2-1; TRBD2 aligns across 14 bases. CDR3 length equals 14 residues. Germline values: CDR1 SQVTM, CDR2 ANQGSEA. The J segment lost 8 bases and the V segment lost 4 bases, leaving 4 bases of the junction unmatched. The CDR3, as DNA: TGCAGCGTTGGGACTAGCGGGAGGATCGATGAGCAGTTCTTC. Its translation: CSVGTSGRIDEQFF.

The V and J genes are TRBV18 and TRBJ2-5; no reliable D call. Germline V lookup: CDR1 KGHSH, CDR2 LQKENI. This CDR3 has 12 residues. Trimming removed 2 bases at V and 2 bases at J, with 3 bases between. This CDR3 is CASSPGQETQYF. The CDR3 coding sequence is TGTGCCAGCTCACCAGGGCAAGAGACCCAGTACTTC.

The chain combines TRBV19 with TRBJ1-2, with 8 positions matching TRBD1. Germline CDR1 LNHDA, CDR2 SQIVND (reference sequence). The J segment lost 5 bases and the V segment lost 9 bases, leaving 20 bases of the junction unmatched. This CDR3 is 17 amino acids long. CDR3 loop: CASPPRGQGAKKYGYTF. The CDR3 DNA sequence: TGTGCCAGCCCTCCCCGCGGGCAGGGGGCGAAAAAGTATGGCTACACCTTC.

The rearrangement links TRBV28 to TRBJ1-1; D gene unclear. The CDR3 totals 14 residues. CDR1 is MDHEN and CDR2 is SYDVKM in the germline V gene. V lost 7 bases to trimming and J lost 1 base, with 13 bases between them. The CDR3 nucleotides are TGTGCCAGCACCTTCGTTAGGGCGAACACTGAAGCTTTCTTT. Translation: CASTFVRANTEAFF. The entire variable domain, with the rest obtained from reference TRBV28 and TRBJ1-1, is as follows: DVKVTQSSRYLVKRTGEKVFLECVQDMDHENMFWYRQDPGLGLRLIYFSYDVKMKEKGDIPEGYSVSREKKERFSLILESASTNQTSMYLCASTFVRANTEAFFGQGTRLTVV.

The CDR3 sequence is CASSSGQYTGELFF. The CDR3 DNA reads as TGTGCCAGCAGCTCGGGACAGTACACCGGGGAGCTGTTTTTT. The chain combines TRBV11-2 with TRBJ2-2, with 7 bases aligning to TRBD1. Germline CDR1 is SGHAT and CDR2 is FQNNGV. Trimming at V came to 4 bases and at J to 3 bases, leaving 2 bases not matched to a gene. This CDR3 is built from 14 residues.

The gene calls are TRBV7-2 and TRBJ2-7; D remains unclear. The V end lost 5 bases, the J end lost 5 bases, and 10 bases lay between the germline ends. Germline lookup yields CDR1 SGHTA and CDR2 FQGNSA. This CDR3 is built from 12 residues. CDR3 in DNA: TGTGCCAGCAGCCCCAGACATAACGAGCAGTACTTC. It encodes CASSPRHNEQYF.

The chain couples TRBV7-8 to TRBJ1-2, with D possibly TRBD1 on 5 matching bases. CDR1 and CDR2 (germline): SGHVS, FQNEAQ. V was shortened by 3 bases and J by 8 bases, with 13 bases between the two germline ends. The CDR3 length is 13 residues. CDR3: CASSLNPGVGYTF. In DNA, the CDR3 is TGTGCCAGCAGCTTGAATCCGGGGGTAGGCTACACCTTC.

The chain links TRBV7-8 to TRBJ1-5; no clear D gene. The V end lost 7 bases, the J end lost 4 bases, and 17 bases lay between the germline ends. The CDR3 has 15 amino acids. The germline V gene encodes CDR1 SGHVS and CDR2 FQNEAQ. The CDR3 sequence: CASNFQIGLNQPQHF. The CDR3 bases are TGTGCCAGCAACTTTCAGATTGGTCTTAATCAGCCCCAGCATTTT.

In its sample, this clone was seen a few times. The chain recombines TRBV7-9 with TRBJ1-1; no firm D call. The CDR3 spans 13 residues. V shed 1 base and J shed 5 bases, with 8 bases lying between them. CDR1 is SEHNR, CDR2 FQNEAQ, per germline (reference sequence). In DNA form, the CDR3 reads TGTGCCAGCAGCTTAGAGTCGCGAACTGAAGCTTTCTTT. Translating gives CASSLESRTEAFF.

Only one count was recorded for this clone. The J gene is TRBJ1-1, the V gene TRBV13; no definite D call. The germline CDR1 and CDR2 sequences are PRHDT and FYEKMQ (reference sequence). CDR3 length: 15 residues. The V end was cut by 5 bases, the J end by 0 bases, with 13 bases between. CDR3: CASSGLSIMNTEAFF. The CDR3 region has the DNA TGTGCCAGCAGCGGCTTGAGTATCATGAACACTGAAGCTTTCTTT.

V usage is TRBV7-2 and J usage is TRBJ1-3; D is unresolved. The V gene lost 5 bases and the J gene lost 0 bases, with 8 bases spanning the gap. The germline gives CDR1 SGHTA, CDR2 FQGNSA. This CDR3 is built from 14 residues. CDR3 in amino acids: CASSLKISGNTIYF. The CDR3 DNA reads as TGTGCCAGCAGCCTAAAAATCTCTGGAAACACCATATATTTT.

The V gene is TRBV4-2, the J gene TRBJ2-7, with a weak D call TRBD2 (6 bases). CDR3 length: 16 residues. Trimming pared 3 bases from V and 3 bases from J, leaving 18 bases between. The germline V gene has CDR1 LGHNA and CDR2 YNFKEQ. The CDR3 DNA is TGTGCCAGCAGCCAGGACCGGGGGAAGGTTTTCTACGAGCAGTACTTC. Translation: CASSQDRGKVFYEQYF.

This sequence joins TRBV7-3 and TRBJ2-2; D is undetermined. The length of the CDR3 is 12 residues. V was clipped by 5 bases and J by 3 bases, with 4 bases between them. Germline-derived CDR1 and CDR2 are SGHTA and FQGTGA. CDR3 sequence reads: CASSLDTGELFF. CDR3 DNA: TGTGCCAGCAGCCTAGACACCGGGGAGCTGTTTTTT.